The T cell receptor (beta chain) under discussion was sequenced for a study of blood T cell repertoires in COVID-19. Across the study: T cells, B-cell-depleted T cells, or PBMCs provided the cDNA or gDNA that served as material.

Per the original data handling: Reference gene primer amplification gave nucleated cell count estimates. Produced via immunoSEQ multiplex PCR; TCRdb's table is partial and in-frame only. That table supplies the V and J calls and clone size; D and trimming were determined from the DNA. The sample lists about 200,000 clones, around nine tenths occurring once. This clone was counted once. Germline assignment: CDR1 LGHDT and CDR2 YNNKEL (reference sequence). This CDR3 spans 16 amino acids. With 4 bases removed from V and 1 base from J, the gap between germline ends came to 15 bases. This sequence joins TRBV3-1 (or the pseudogene TRBV3-2) and TRBJ2-3; D is unclear. Material: peripheral blood. This TCR was sampled from a man between 35 and 55 years old with acute or convalescent COVID-19. CDR3 nucleotide sequence: TGTGCCAGCAGCCCCTACTATAGCAGCCGCACAGATACGCAGTATTTT. It yields the protein CASSPYYSSRTDTQYF.